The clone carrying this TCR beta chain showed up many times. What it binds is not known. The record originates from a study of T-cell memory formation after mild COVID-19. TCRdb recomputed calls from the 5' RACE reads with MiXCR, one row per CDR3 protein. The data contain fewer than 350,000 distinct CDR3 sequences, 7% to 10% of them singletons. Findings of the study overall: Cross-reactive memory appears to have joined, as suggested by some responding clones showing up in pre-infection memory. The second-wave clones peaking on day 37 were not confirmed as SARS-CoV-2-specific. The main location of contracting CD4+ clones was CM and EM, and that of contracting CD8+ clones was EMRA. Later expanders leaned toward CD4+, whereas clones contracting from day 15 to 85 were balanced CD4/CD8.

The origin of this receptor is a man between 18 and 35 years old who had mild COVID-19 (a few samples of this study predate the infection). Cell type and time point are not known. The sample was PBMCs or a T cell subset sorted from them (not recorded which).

CDR3 coding DNA: TGCGCCAGCAGCGTCATAGCGGGGGGAGATACGCAGTATTTT. Translated, it gives CASSVIAGGDTQYF. V is TRBV5-1 and J is TRBJ2-3; 10 positions match TRBD2. V was clipped by 4 bases and J by 5 bases; unmatched bases: 4. The germline gives CDR1 SGHRS, CDR2 YFSETQ. The CDR3 spans 14 residues.